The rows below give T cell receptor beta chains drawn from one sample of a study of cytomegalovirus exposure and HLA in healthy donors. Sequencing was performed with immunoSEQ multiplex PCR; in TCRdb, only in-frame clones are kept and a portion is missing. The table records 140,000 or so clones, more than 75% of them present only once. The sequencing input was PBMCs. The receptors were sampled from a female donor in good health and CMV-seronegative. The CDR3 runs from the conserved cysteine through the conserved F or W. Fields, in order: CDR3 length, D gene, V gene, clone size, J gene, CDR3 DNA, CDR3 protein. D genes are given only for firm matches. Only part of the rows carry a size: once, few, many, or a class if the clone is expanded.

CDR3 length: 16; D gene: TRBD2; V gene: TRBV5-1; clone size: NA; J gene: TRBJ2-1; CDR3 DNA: TGCGCCAGCAGGGAGGCGGGAGGCAACTCCTACAATGAGCAGTTCTTC; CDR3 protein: CASREAGGNSYNEQFF
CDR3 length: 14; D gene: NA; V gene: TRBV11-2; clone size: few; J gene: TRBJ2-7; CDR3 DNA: TGTGCCAGCAGCTTCAGCTCCCGACAGACCGAGCAGTACTTC; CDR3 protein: CASSFSSRQTEQYF
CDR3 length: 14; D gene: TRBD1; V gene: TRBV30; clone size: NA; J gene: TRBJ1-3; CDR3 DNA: TGTGCCTGGAGTGTACGACAGGGGTACGACACCATATATTTT; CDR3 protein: CAWSVRQGYDTIYF
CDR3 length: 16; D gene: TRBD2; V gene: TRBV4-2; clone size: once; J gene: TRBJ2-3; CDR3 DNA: TGTGCCAGCAGCCTGGCTACTAGCGGGTCCACAGATACGCAGTATTTT; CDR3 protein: CASSLATSGSTDTQYF
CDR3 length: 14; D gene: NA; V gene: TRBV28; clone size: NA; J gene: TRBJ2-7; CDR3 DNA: TGTGCCAGTTACTCATGGGGGGTATCCCACGAGCAGTACTTC; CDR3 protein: CASYSWGVSHEQYF
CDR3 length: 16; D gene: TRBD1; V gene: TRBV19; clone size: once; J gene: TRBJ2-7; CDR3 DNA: TGTGCCAGTAGTCCAGACCCCGGGACAGGGGGCTACGAGCAGTACTTC; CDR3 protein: CASSPDPGTGGYEQYF
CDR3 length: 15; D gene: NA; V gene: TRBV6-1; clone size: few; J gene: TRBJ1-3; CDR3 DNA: TGTGCCAGCAGTCCCCTGGGGGGATCTGGAAACACCATATATTTT; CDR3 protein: CASSPLGGSGNTIYF
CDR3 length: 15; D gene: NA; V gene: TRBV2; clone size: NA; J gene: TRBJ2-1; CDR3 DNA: TGTGCCAGCTGCCTTGAGGCTAGCTCCTACAATGAGCAGTTCTTC; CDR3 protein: CASCLEASSYNEQFF
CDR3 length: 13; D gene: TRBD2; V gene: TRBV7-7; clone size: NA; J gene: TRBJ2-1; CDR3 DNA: TGTGCTAGCAGCTTAGTCGGGGGGAGCATCCAGTTCTTC; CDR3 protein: CASSLVGGSIQFF
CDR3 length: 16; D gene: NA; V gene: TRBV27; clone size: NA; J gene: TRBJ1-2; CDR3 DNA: TGTGCCAGCCAAGCAGTCGCCGGGATCACTAGCTATGGCTACACCTTC; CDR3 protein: CASQAVAGITSYGYTF
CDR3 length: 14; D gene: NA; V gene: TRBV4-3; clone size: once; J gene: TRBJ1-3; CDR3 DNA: TGCGCCAGCAGCCAAACAGGGTCGGGAAACACCATATATTTT; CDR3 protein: CASSQTGSGNTIYF
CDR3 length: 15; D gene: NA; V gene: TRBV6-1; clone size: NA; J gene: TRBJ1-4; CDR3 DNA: TGTGCCAGCAGTCCCTCGGGAGGGGGTATCGAAAAACTGTTTTTT; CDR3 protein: CASSPSGGGIEKLFF
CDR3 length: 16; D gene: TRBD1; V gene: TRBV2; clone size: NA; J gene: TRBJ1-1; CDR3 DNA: TGTGCCAGCAATAACCCGGGACAGTTCTTGAACACTGAAGCTTTCTTT; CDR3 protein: CASNNPGQFLNTEAFF
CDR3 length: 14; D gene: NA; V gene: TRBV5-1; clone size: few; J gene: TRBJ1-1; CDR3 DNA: TGCGCCAGCAGCGGGGGGGGCCAAGGGCCTGAAGCTTTCTTT; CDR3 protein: CASSGGGQGPEAFF
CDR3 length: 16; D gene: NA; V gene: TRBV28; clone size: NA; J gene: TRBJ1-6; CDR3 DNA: TGTGCCAGCAGTTTAATGGCAGGCGTGCAGCACTCACCCCTCCACTTT; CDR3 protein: CASSLMAGVQHSPLHF
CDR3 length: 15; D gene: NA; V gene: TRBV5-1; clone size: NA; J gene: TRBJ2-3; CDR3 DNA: TGCGCCAGCAGCGACAGGTCTAGCAGCACAGATACGCAGTATTTT; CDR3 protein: CASSDRSSSTDTQYF
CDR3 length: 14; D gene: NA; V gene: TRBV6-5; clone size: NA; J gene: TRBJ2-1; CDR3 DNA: TGTGCCAGCAGTACGGACTACCGGAACAATGAGCAGTTCTTC; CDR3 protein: CASSTDYRNNEQFF
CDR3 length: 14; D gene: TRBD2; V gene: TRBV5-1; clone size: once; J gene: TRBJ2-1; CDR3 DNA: TGCGCCAGCAGCTTGGGCAGGGAGGGCAATGAGCAGTTCTTC; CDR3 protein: CASSLGREGNEQFF
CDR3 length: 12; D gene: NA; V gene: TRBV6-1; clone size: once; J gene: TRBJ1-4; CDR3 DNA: TGTGCCAGCAGCGACTCCCGGCGGAAACTGTTTTTT; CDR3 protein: CASSDSRRKLFF